The 13 T cell receptor beta chains given below trace back to one sample, sequenced in a study of shared clonotypes between healthy human individuals. TCRdb keeps only in-frame clones here, not all; method: immunoSEQ multiplex PCR. The sample includes some 1.5 million clones, around 98% seen only once; the top ten take around 0.47%. Source material: naive CD4+ T cells sorted from blood. The subset: CD45RA+ positively selected. The receptors were sampled from a young man in good health.

Of note for this clone: One end of the junction does not line up with germline, which may come from a read error. The genes are TRBV4-2 and TRBJ2-2, with 11 bases matching TRBD2. This CDR3 has 18 amino acids. Germline CDR1 is LGHNA and CDR2 is YNFKEQ. CDR3 in DNA: TGTGCCAGCAGCCAACGTATAGCGGGAGGGCCCACCTACGGGGGGCTGTTTTTT. This codes for CASSQRIAGGPTYGGLFF.

As concerns this clone: Within the sample, other DNA sequences also encode this same CDR3. The chain recombines TRBV19 with TRBJ1-1, with no clear D. Germline lookup yields CDR1 LNHDA and CDR2 SQIVND (reference sequence). V lost 3 bases and J 1 base, leaving 9 bases between the germline ends. The CDR3 spans 14 residues. CDR3 sequence: CASSIMGGNTEAFF. The CDR3 bases are TGTGCCAGTAGTATTATGGGTGGGAACACTGAAGCTTTCTTT.

The chain joins TRBV6-5 to TRBJ1-5, with D maybe TRBD1 (5 bases). The germline gives CDR1 MNHEY, CDR2 SVGAGI. The ends were cut back, 7 bases at V and 5 bases at J, with 15 bases in the middle. The CDR3 length is 14 residues. CDR3 in amino acids: CASNRAGSHQPQHF. The CDR3 bases are TGTGCCAGCAACCGGGCAGGGTCCCATCAGCCCCAGCATTTT.

A few counts support this clone. The gene calls are TRBV7-9 and TRBJ1-2; D not certain. This CDR3 spans 13 amino acids. CDR1 SEHNR and CDR2 FQNEAQ come from the germline V gene (reference sequence). V was cut by 6 bases and J by 5 bases, with 13 bases left in between. The CDR3 region is CASSSDGRYGYTF. As DNA, the CDR3 is TGTGCCAGCAGTTCGGACGGACGGTATGGCTACACCTTC.

The chain employs TRBV5-1 and TRBJ2-1; 9 bases align to TRBD1. The CDR3 is 16 amino acids. V was pared by 3 bases and J by 4 bases, with 8 bases of the junction left unmatched. CDR1 and CDR2 from the germline V gene are SGHRS and YFSETQ. This CDR3 is CASSYSGTGYYNEQFF. The DNA for the CDR3 is TGCGCCAGCAGCTACTCCGGGACAGGGTATTACAATGAGCAGTTCTTC.

The chain combines TRBV28 with TRBJ2-7; the match to TRBD2 covers 9 bases. The CDR3 loop spans 12 amino acids. Germline CDR1 is MDHEN and CDR2 is SYDVKM. The CDR3 reads CVASSGTYEQYF. In nucleotides, the CDR3 is TGTGTCGCATCTAGCGGGACCTACGAGCAGTACTTC.

This clone appeared once. This chain uses TRBV5-1 with TRBJ2-1; TRBD1 matches at 8 bases. The V gene's germline CDR1 is SGHRS and CDR2 YFSETQ. This CDR3 comprises 17 residues. V gave up 0 bases and J gave up 7 bases; unmatched junction bases: 12. The CDR3 coding sequence is TGCGCCAGCAGCTTGGAGTTTGGACAGGGAACTTGGAATGAGCAGTTCTTC. It encodes CASSLEFGQGTWNEQFF.

This chain uses TRBV27 with TRBJ2-3; 11 positions agree with TRBD2. Germline V gene data show CDR1 as MNHEY and CDR2 as SMNVEV (reference sequence). The CDR3 contains 19 residues. Unmatched junction bases numbered 22, after V lost 8 bases and J lost 6 bases. The CDR3 region is CASRYRGLAAVSVFDTQYF. In DNA, the CDR3 is TGTGCCAGCCGCTACAGGGGACTAGCGGCTGTTTCGGTTTTTGATACGCAGTATTTT.

V and J are TRBV28 and TRBJ1-4; D possibly corresponds to TRBD1 (5 bases). The CDR3 totals 10 residues. CDR1 is MDHEN and CDR2 is SYDVKM in the germline V gene. Trimming removed 8 bases from V and 8 bases from J, with 6 bases in between. CDR3 protein: CASGGEKLFF. CDR3 coding DNA: TGTGCCAGCGGGGGAGAAAAACTGTTTTTT.

In this sample, this clone turned up a few times. This chain links TRBV30 with TRBJ1-1; D is possibly TRBD1 (5 bases). V was shortened by 6 bases and J by 0 bases, with 14 bases between the two germline ends. Germline V gene data show CDR1 as GTSNPN and CDR2 as SVGIG (reference sequence). This CDR3 has 14 residues. The CDR3 DNA reads as TGTGCCTGTCGCACCGGGACGGTGAACACTGAAGCTTTCTTT. Translation gives CACRTGTVNTEAFF.

This chain links TRBV9 with TRBJ2-3, with a tentative D call TRBD2 (6 bases). Germline V gene lookup returns CDR1 SGDLS and CDR2 YYNGEE. The CDR3 extends over 14 amino acids. V lost 2 bases and J lost 8, with 15 bases in between. The CDR3 DNA reads TGTGCCAGCAGCGTTGCAGGTGGAGCGGGTACGCAGTATTTT. It yields the protein CASSVAGGAGTQYF.

The gene calls are TRBV18 and TRBJ2-7; D is perhaps TRBD2 (6 bases). This CDR3 is 17 amino acids long. The V end was cut by 1 base, the J end by 3 bases, with 19 bases between. Germline CDR1 reads KGHSH; CDR2 reads LQKENI. The CDR3 DNA sequence: TGTGCCAGCTCACCACTGGTAGGGGTTAGCGGAAACTACGAGCAGTACTTC. Translation gives CASSPLVGVSGNYEQYF.

This sequence joins TRBV5-1 and TRBJ2-1; 10 nucleotides agree with TRBD2. The V segment lost 3 bases and the J segment 5 bases; nucleotides outside the gene matches: 11. The CDR3 extends over 17 amino acids. Germline V gives CDR1 SGHRS, CDR2 YFSETQ. The CDR3 sequence is CASSSAGTSAINNEQFF. The CDR3 nucleotides read TGCGCCAGCAGCTCGGCCGGGACTAGCGCGATCAACAATGAGCAGTTCTTC.